This T cell receptor (beta chain) was observed in a study of OX40 agonist ivuxolimab in advanced cancers. Study as a whole: Every 2 weeks, patients received ivuxolimab intravenously, dosed at 0.01 to 10 mg/kg.

This table comes from immunoSEQ multiplex PCR, and its TCRdb copy is limited to in-frame clones, with some not included. The data show just under 20,000 clones, around 88% seen once. Deletions cut 2 bases from V and 10 bases from J, with 23 bases between. Germline lookup yields CDR1 PRHDT and CDR2 FYEKMQ (reference sequence). There are 16 residues in the CDR3. The clonotype was recovered from an adult with an advanced solid tumor such as melanoma, head and neck, liver or kidney cancer. The rearrangement uses TRBV13 and TRBJ1-2, with D maybe TRBD1 (5 bases). Specimen: CD4+ or CD8+ T cells sorted from blood, collected in a trial of the OX40 agonist ivuxolimab. The chain's CDR3 is CASSLQSRGTRDYYTF. In DNA form, the CDR3 reads TGTGCCAGCAGCTTACAATCCCGGGGCACGAGGGATTACTACACCTTC.